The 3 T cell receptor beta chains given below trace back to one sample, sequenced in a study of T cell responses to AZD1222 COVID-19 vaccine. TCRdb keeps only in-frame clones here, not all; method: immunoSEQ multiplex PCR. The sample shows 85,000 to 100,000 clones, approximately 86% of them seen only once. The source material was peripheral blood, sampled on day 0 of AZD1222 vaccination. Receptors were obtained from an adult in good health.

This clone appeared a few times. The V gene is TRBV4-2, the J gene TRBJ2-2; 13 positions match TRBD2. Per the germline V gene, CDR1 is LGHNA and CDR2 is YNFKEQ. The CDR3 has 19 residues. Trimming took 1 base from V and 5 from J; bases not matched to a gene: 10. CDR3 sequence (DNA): TGTGCCAGCAGCCAAGTGACAGGACTAGCGGGAGAAGGGACCGGGGAGCTGTTTTTT. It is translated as CASSQVTGLAGEGTGELFF.

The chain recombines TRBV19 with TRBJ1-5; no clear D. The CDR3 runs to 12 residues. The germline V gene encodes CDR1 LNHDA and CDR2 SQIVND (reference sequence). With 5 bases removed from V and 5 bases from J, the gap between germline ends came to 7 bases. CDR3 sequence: CASSYMDQPQHF. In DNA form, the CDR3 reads TGTGCCAGTAGTTACATGGATCAGCCCCAGCATTTT.

CDR3 nucleotide sequence: TGTGCCAGCACCTCTAGATCAGATACGCAGTATTTT. This translates into CASTSRSDTQYF. V is TRBV11-2 and J is TRBJ2-3; D unresolved. V was shortened by 7 bases and J by 4 bases, with 9 bases between the two germline ends. The CDR3 sequence is 12 residues long. From germline, CDR1 is SGHAT and CDR2 FQNNGV.